Shown below are 15 T cell receptor beta chains from a single sample sequenced in a study of control samples from healthy donors and cancer patients. The method was immunoSEQ multiplex PCR; TCRdb's version includes in-frame clones alone and lacks a portion of them. The repertoire holds about 14,000 clones, with 77% as singletons. The sequenced sample was formalin-fixed, paraffin-embedded tissue. These receptors were obtained from a male donor with melanoma.

J is TRBJ1-5 and V is TRBV6-5; the D gene is possibly TRBD1 (5 bases). The CDR3 has 14 amino acids. Germline-derived CDR1 and CDR2 are MNHEY and SVGAGI. Trimming took off 6 bases at V and 2 bases at J, with 11 bases between the two ends. The CDR3: CASRAQGGNQPQHF. CDR3 sequence (DNA): TGTGCCAGCAGAGCCCAGGGAGGCAATCAGCCCCAGCATTTT.

The V call is TRBV29-1, the J call TRBJ1-2, with D possibly matching TRBD1 (6 bases). V shed 7 bases and J shed 6 bases, with 18 bases lying between them. Germline loops: CDR1 SQVTM, CDR2 ANQGSEA. The CDR3 runs 13 residues. In DNA, the CDR3 is TGCAGCGCTTCACAGGGAGGGATCGATGGCTACACCTTC. Translated: CSASQGGIDGYTF.

Here the CDR3 DNA reads TGTGCCAGCAGAGATGGGACTAGGGGACCCAAAAACATTCAGTACTTC. Its translation: CASRDGTRGPKNIQYF. V and J are TRBV16 and TRBJ2-4; TRBD2 matches at 8 bases. The CDR3 contains 16 residues. Trimming took 6 bases from V and 2 from J; bases not matched to a gene: 9. Looked up from germline, CDR1 is KGHSY and CDR2 is FQNENV. The full variable domain, in which reference TRBV16 and TRBJ2-4 provide the parts outside the CDR3, is GEEVAQTPKHLVRGEGQKAKLYCAPIKGHSYVFWYQQVLKNEFKFLISFQNENVFDETGMPKERFSAKCLPNSPCSLEIQATKLEDSAVYFCASRDGTRGPKNIQYFGAGTRLSVL.

The rearrangement joins TRBV6-5 to TRBJ2-1; tentative D call: TRBD1 (5 bases). Germline V CDR1 and CDR2: MNHEY, SVGAGI. V lost 2 bases to trimming and J lost 7 bases, with 15 bases between them. The CDR3 runs 15 residues. The CDR3 reads CASSYGQGIVNEQFF. CDR3 nucleotides: TGTGCCAGCAGTTACGGGCAGGGAATAGTGAATGAGCAGTTCTTC.

The gene calls are TRBV5-1 and TRBJ2-4; D is unresolved. Germline V gene lookup returns CDR1 SGHRS and CDR2 YFSETQ. Trimming removed 0 bases at V and 12 bases at J, with 13 bases between. The CDR3 totals 13 residues. The CDR3 is CASSLDNRVSQYF. The CDR3 nucleotides read TGCGCCAGCAGCTTGGATAACCGGGTCAGTCAGTACTTC.

The CDR3 sequence is CASSLGGVGSQETQYF. The CDR3 DNA sequence: TGTGCCAGCAGCTTGGGGGGAGTAGGTTCCCAAGAGACCCAGTACTTC. The V call is TRBV11-2, the J call TRBJ2-5; D may be TRBD2 (6 bases). V dropped 3 bases and J dropped 1 base, with 15 bases sitting between them. There are 16 residues in the CDR3. The germline gives CDR1 SGHAT, CDR2 FQNNGV.

This clone was counted only a few times. The chain links TRBV6-5 to TRBJ1-5; D is possibly TRBD1 (5 bases). The V gene's germline CDR1 is MNHEY and CDR2 SVGAGI. The CDR3 has 16 residues. V was cut by 3 bases and J by 0 bases, with 12 bases left in between. The CDR3 coding sequence is TGTGCCAGCAGTTATTTCAGGGACCCTAGCAATCAGCCCCAGCATTTT. It is translated as CASSYFRDPSNQPQHF.

V usage is TRBV7-8 and J usage is TRBJ1-1, with TRBD1 matching over 7 bases. The CDR3 loop spans 14 amino acids. The V and J ends lost 0 bases and 5 bases, in that order; junction bases with no gene match: 3. Germline V gene sequence: CDR1 SGHVS, CDR2 FQNEAQ. DNA of the CDR3: TGTGCCAGCAGCTTAGCCAGGGGGGGTACTGAAGCTTTCTTT. As protein: CASSLARGGTEAFF.

The genes are TRBV6-5 and TRBJ2-7; D call uncertain. The CDR3 runs 11 residues. Germline V gene sequence: CDR1 MNHEY, CDR2 SVGAGI. Between the trimmed V and J ends, which lost 1 base and 7 bases, there was a span of 5 bases. CDR3 in DNA: TGTGCCAGCAGTTACTTGGGGGAGCAGTACTTC. It is translated as CASSYLGEQYF.

The V and J genes are TRBV4-2 and TRBJ1-2; TRBD1 matches at 8 bases. Germline V gene lookup returns CDR1 LGHNA and CDR2 YNFKEQ. CDR3 length: 15 residues. V lost 5 bases to trimming and J lost 8 bases; unmatched junction nucleotides: 13. The CDR3 region has the DNA TGTGCCAGCAGCACGCCAGGGGGCGCATCCCTAGGCTACACCTTC. It specifies CASSTPGGASLGYTF.

Regarding this clone: This sample includes further DNA sequences coding for the same CDR3. The V and J genes are TRBV6-2 or TRBV6-3 and TRBJ2-1; D assignment may be TRBD1 or TRBD2 (7 bases each). From germline, CDR1 is MNHEY and CDR2 SVGEGT. This CDR3 contains 15 residues. V lost 2 bases, J lost 9 bases, and 17 bases lay in between. The CDR3 DNA reads TGTGCCAGCAGTTACGGACTAGGGGGCGGGGGTGAGCAGTTCTTC. It yields the protein CASSYGLGGGGEQFF.

For the CDR3, the DNA is TGTGCCAGCAGGGGAGGGGACAGGGGGCGCATCAAACTGTTTTTT. As protein: CASRGGDRGRIKLFF. The chain combines TRBV2 with TRBJ1-4, with 12 nucleotides matching TRBD1. CDR1 and CDR2 (germline): SNHLY, FYNNEI. The ends lost 6 bases at V and 11 bases at J; junction bases unmatched: 10. This CDR3 has 15 residues.

The V and J genes are TRBV28 and TRBJ2-2; 7 nucleotides agree with TRBD1. The germline V gene has CDR1 MDHEN and CDR2 SYDVKM. This CDR3 has 15 amino acids. The V gene end was trimmed by 5 bases and the J gene end by 5 bases; junction bases not matched to a gene: 8. CDR3 sequence (DNA): TGTGCCAGCAGTACCGGGACAGAAATTACCGGGGAGCTGTTTTTT. This sequence encodes CASSTGTEITGELFF.

This chain links TRBV19 with TRBJ2-6; 10 bases are shared with TRBD1. CDR1 is LNHDA and CDR2 is SQIVND in the germline V gene (reference sequence). This CDR3 is built from 16 residues. The V gene end was trimmed by 5 bases and the J gene end by 5 bases; junction bases not matched to a gene: 6. The CDR3 DNA is TGTGCCAGTAGTCTGGGGGACAGGGGTTGGGCCAACGTCCTGACTTTC. This encodes CASSLGDRGWANVLTF.

The chain couples TRBV4-3 to TRBJ2-5, with TRBD2 matching over 8 bases. There are 16 residues in the CDR3. Trimming at V came to 7 bases and at J to 3 bases, leaving 13 bases not matched to a gene. CDR1 and CDR2 (germline): LGHNA, YSLEER. Here the CDR3 reads CASTTRGSGGEETQYF. The CDR3 DNA reads as TGCGCCAGCACCACGAGGGGGAGCGGGGGAGAAGAGACCCAGTACTTC.